These T cell receptor beta chains were read from a single sample in a study of CXCR3-negative and CXCR3-positive naive CD8 T cells. From its re-call of the 5' RACE reads, TCRdb lists each CDR3 protein once, without DNA. The sample's table shows over 70,000 distinct CDR3 sequences. Sequencing was carried out using naive CXCR3+ CD8+ T cells from blood. The receptors here all came from a human donor in good health. Some clones in this sample may be carry-over from other donors' samples. CDR3s include the opening cysteine and the closing phenylalanine or tryptophan.

>TRBV15|TRBJ1-5
CATSGRSGSGQPQHF
>TRBV11-1|TRBJ2-3
CASSKPRDNRNTDTQYF
>TRBV19|TRBJ1-5
CASRVWTQDQPQHF
>TRBV28|TRBJ2-7
CASSWGRAYEQYF
>TRBV7-9|TRBJ2-6
CASSSDGYSGANVLTF
>TRBV25-1|TRBJ1-1
CASSGGTANTEAFF
>TRBV7-9|TRBJ1-5
CASSRGQGQQPQHF
>TRBV4-3|TRBJ2-5
CASSQDFGSQETQYF
>TRBV4-3|TRBJ1-1
CASSQDQFSWSNTEAFF
>TRBV4-3|TRBJ2-7
CASSQVAGTGTAAEQYF
>TRBV21-1|TRBJ2-5
CASSKARRGRGETQYF
>TRBV4-1|TRBJ2-7
CASSHRGGAYEQYF
>TRBV12-3/TRBV12-4|TRBJ2-1
CASSLASGVNEQFF
>TRBV5-1|TRBJ1-2
CASVLNGDGYTF
>TRBV29-1|TRBJ2-7
CSVDYGSYEQYF
>TRBV7-9|TRBJ2-7
CASSLARAEQYF
>TRBV4-1|TRBJ2-7
CASSLTSGVYEQYF
>TRBV6-1|TRBJ2-1
CASGWTSEQFF
>TRBV25-1|TRBJ1-2
CASSEYFRGTEDSSYTF
>TRBV29-1|TRBJ1-1
CSGGTDTEAFF
>TRBV10-3|TRBJ2-3
CAISGQWDRRTDTQYF
>TRBV24-1|TRBJ2-2
CATSDRPIGGKLFF
>TRBV4-1|TRBJ2-7
CASSQEYHWEQYF
>TRBV6-6|TRBJ2-3
CASGEDKFTDTQYF